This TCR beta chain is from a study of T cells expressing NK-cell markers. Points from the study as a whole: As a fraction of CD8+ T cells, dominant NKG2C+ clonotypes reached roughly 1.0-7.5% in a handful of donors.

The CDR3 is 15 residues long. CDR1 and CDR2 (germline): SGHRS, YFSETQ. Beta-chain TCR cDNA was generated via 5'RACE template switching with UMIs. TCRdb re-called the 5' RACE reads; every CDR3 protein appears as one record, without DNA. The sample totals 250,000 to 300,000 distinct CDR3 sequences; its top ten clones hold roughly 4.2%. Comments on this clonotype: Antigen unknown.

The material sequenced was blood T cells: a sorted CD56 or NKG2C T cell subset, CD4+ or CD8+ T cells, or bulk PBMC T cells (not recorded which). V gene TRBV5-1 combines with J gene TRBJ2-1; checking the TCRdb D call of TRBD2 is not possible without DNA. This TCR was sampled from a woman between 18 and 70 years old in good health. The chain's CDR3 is CASSLILAGNNEQFF.